This TCR beta chain was observed in a study of molecular identifiers for immune sequencing clone quantification. Study context: Replicates involved a five-way split of RNA from around 20,000 or 100,000 naive CD8 cells, with sequencing of four. Points from the study as a whole: Highly expanded clone sizes could be underestimated by identical TCR molecules that share a barcode.

TCRdb recomputed calls from the PCR reads with MiXCR, one row per CDR3 protein. The repertoire holds 88,000 or so distinct CDR3 sequences, with 20% to 25% as singletons. Ten or more counts support this clonotype. Its antigen remains unknown. CDR1 MNHNY and CDR2 SVGAGI come from the germline V gene (reference sequence). The CDR3 runs to 14 residues. The germline V and J ends were trimmed by 2 bases and 9 bases, with 14 bases remaining between them. The rearrangement links TRBV6-6 to TRBJ2-1, with D perhaps TRBD2 (6 bases). The source material was naive CD8+ T cells from blood, with Jurkat cell RNA spiked in. The subset: FACS-sorted CD8+CD4-CCR7+CD45RA+ naive T cells. The source is a human donor in good health. Some libraries in this study had Jurkat cell RNA spiked in. CDR3 bases: TGTGCCAGCAGTTACACGGGAGCGGAGATTGAGCAGTTCTTC. Translation: CASSYTGAEIEQFF.